The clone carrying this T cell receptor beta chain was recorded at least ten times. The data were taken from a study of CD8 T cells in ankylosing spondylitis. The V end was cut by 4 bases, the J end by 9 bases, with 12 bases between. There are 12 residues in the CDR3. CDR1 and CDR2 from the germline V gene are LNHNV and YYDKDF (reference sequence). TCRdb processed the 5' RACE reads anew with MiXCR; each CDR3 protein has one entry. The data hold around 330,000 distinct CDR3 sequences, with around 10% observed a single time. The specimen was blood, either unsorted or a sorted T cell fraction (not recorded which). The rearrangement joins TRBV15 to TRBJ1-2; a possible D gene is TRBD1 (5 bases). The TCR was taken from a female donor with ankylosing spondylitis or in good health (not recorded which). The CDR3 sequence is CATSTGSWSYTF. The CDR3 DNA reads TGTGCCACCAGCACAGGGTCGTGGAGCTACACCTTC.